What follows are 17 T cell receptor beta chains derived from one specimen sequenced in a study of T cell responses to AZD1222 COVID-19 vaccine. This table comes from immunoSEQ multiplex PCR, and its TCRdb copy is limited to in-frame clones, with some not included. The sample records about 180,000 clones, about 91% being singletons. Sequenced material: peripheral blood, taken on day 0 of AZD1222 vaccination. The receptors shown here come from an adult in good health.

CDR3 loop: CASSLSPRGLSQPQHF. CDR3 coding DNA: TGTGCCAGCAGTTTATCTCCCAGGGGGCTAAGTCAGCCCCAGCATTTT. The gene calls are TRBV27 and TRBJ1-5, with 8 bases fitting TRBD1. Germline CDR1 MNHEY, CDR2 SMNVEV (reference sequence). Unmatched junction bases numbered 7, after V lost 0 bases and J lost 6 bases. The CDR3 has 16 residues.

This chain connects TRBV6-5 to TRBJ2-1, with TRBD2 matching over 8 bases. Germline CDR1 and CDR2: MNHEY and SVGAGI. The length of the CDR3 is 16 residues. After removal of 4 bases from V and 7 bases from J, the junction contained 12 bases not matched to a gene. The chain's CDR3 is CASSLSSRGGVNEQFF. DNA for the CDR3: TGTGCCAGCAGTTTATCTAGCCGGGGGGGTGTTAATGAGCAGTTCTTC.

The J gene is TRBJ1-3, the V gene TRBV18; D is undetermined. This CDR3 contains 17 residues. Trimming stripped 2 bases from V and 4 bases from J, with 18 bases between. Germline V gives CDR1 KGHSH, CDR2 LQKENI. The CDR3 DNA reads TGTGCCAGCTCACCAGTGGTGGAGGTGTTGTACGGAAACACCATATATTTT. Amino acid sequence: CASSPVVEVLYGNTIYF. Looking up the rest from reference TRBV18 and TRBJ1-3 gives the full variable domain: NAGVMQNPRHLVRRRGQEARLRCSPMKGHSHVYWYRQLPEEGLKFMVYLQKENIIDESGMPKERFSAEFPKEGPSILRIQQVVRGDSAAYFCASSPVVEVLYGNTIYFGEGSWLTVV.

The rearrangement uses TRBV5-1 and TRBJ2-5; TRBD1 agrees at 8 bases. The V and J ends lost 4 bases and 5 bases, in that order; junction bases with no gene match: 10. CDR1 and CDR2 (germline): SGHRS, YFSETQ. The CDR3 is 15 amino acids. CDR3 region: CASSVGTGPGETQYF. CDR3 DNA sequence: TGCGCCAGCAGCGTCGGGACAGGCCCAGGGGAGACCCAGTACTTC.

The gene calls are TRBV7-3 and TRBJ2-1; perhaps TRBD2 as D (6 bases). The germline V and J ends were trimmed by 3 bases and 7 bases, with 13 bases remaining between them. Germline V CDR1 and CDR2: SGHTA, FQGTGA. The CDR3 sequence is 14 residues long. The CDR3 is CASSLEGAWNEQFF. The CDR3 DNA sequence: TGTGCCAGCAGCTTGGAGGGAGCGTGGAATGAGCAGTTCTTC.

The CDR3 loop reads CASSLGPLAGVTDTQYF. The CDR3 DNA reads TGTGCCAGCAGCTTAGGACCCCTAGCGGGGGTGACAGATACGCAGTATTTT. This chain links TRBV11-2 with TRBJ2-3; 10 nucleotides agree with TRBD2. Germline V CDR1 and CDR2: SGHAT, FQNNGV. With 1 base clipped from V and 3 bases from J, the junction kept 7 bases outside the gene matches. The CDR3 extends over 17 amino acids.

This clone was detected a few times. The chain couples TRBV9 to TRBJ2-1, with TRBD2 identical over 11 bases. The germline V gene has CDR1 SGDLS and CDR2 YYNGEE. After removal of 1 base from V and 9 bases from J, the junction contained 12 bases not matched to a gene. The CDR3 has 17 amino acids. This CDR3 is CASSVLAGGPPYGEQFF. Here the CDR3 DNA reads TGTGCCAGCAGCGTATTAGCGGGGGGGCCCCCATACGGTGAGCAGTTCTTC.

The rearrangement links TRBV7-9 to TRBJ2-1; D gene ambiguous. The germline V and J ends were trimmed by 3 bases and 2 bases, with 8 bases remaining between them. CDR3 size: 14 residues. Germline loops: CDR1 SEHNR, CDR2 FQNEAQ (reference sequence). Here the CDR3 reads CASSLAAAYNEQFF. In nucleotides, the CDR3 is TGTGCCAGCAGCTTGGCCGCCGCCTACAATGAGCAGTTCTTC.

This chain uses TRBV6-6 with TRBJ2-3; a weak D match, TRBD2 (6 bases). From germline, CDR1 is MNHNY and CDR2 SVGAGI (reference sequence). Trimming left V 6 bases short and J 3 bases short, with 16 bases between. The CDR3 length is 15 residues. CDR3 protein: CASRHGGLGTDTQYF. As DNA, the CDR3 is TGTGCCAGCAGACACGGGGGTTTGGGGACAGATACGCAGTATTTT.

This chain uses TRBV30 with TRBJ2-3; perhaps TRBD2 as D (6 bases). V lost 0 bases and J lost 4, with 14 bases in between. Germline values: CDR1 GTSNPN, CDR2 SVGIG (reference sequence). The length of the CDR3 is 15 residues. In nucleotides, the CDR3 is TGTGCCTGGAGTGTTGGAGGGGCGCGGGCAGATACGCAGTATTTT. Protein sequence: CAWSVGGARADTQYF.

This chain joins TRBV18 and TRBJ1-1, with D tentatively TRBD1 (5 bases). Germline CDR1 is KGHSH and CDR2 is LQKENI. The CDR3 contains 13 residues. V dropped 1 base and J dropped 4 bases, with 7 bases sitting between them. The CDR3 DNA follows: TGTGCCAGCTCACCACAGGGGAGCACTGAAGCTTTCTTT. It translates to CASSPQGSTEAFF.

The chain has TRBV6-1 and TRBJ1-5; D call uncertain. Germline-derived CDR1 and CDR2 are MNHNS and SASEGT. V lost 2 bases and J 7 bases, leaving 3 bases between the germline ends. The CDR3 contains 11 residues. CDR3 DNA sequence: TGTGCCAGCAGTGAAAAACAGCCCCAGCATTTT. It translates to CASSEKQPQHF.

CDR3 nucleotides: TGTGCCAGCAGTTACTCGTCGCTAGCGGGGGCCCGGGAGCAGTACTTC. Translated: CASSYSSLAGAREQYF. The J gene is TRBJ2-7, the V gene TRBV6-2 or TRBV6-3; 10 bases agree with TRBD2. V lost 0 bases, J lost 7 bases, and 9 bases stayed unmatched. Germline V CDR1 and CDR2: MNHEY, SVGEGT. CDR3 length: 16 amino acids.

V gene TRBV19 combines with J gene TRBJ1-4; D perhaps matches TRBD1 (5 bases). V lost 3 bases and J lost 0, with 5 bases in between. The germline CDR1 and CDR2 sequences are LNHDA and SQIVND (reference sequence). The CDR3 sequence is 14 residues long. CDR3 sequence (DNA): TGTGCCAGTAGTATGACAGCAACTAATGAAAAACTGTTTTTT. This translates into CASSMTATNEKLFF.

This chain connects TRBV21-1 to TRBJ1-2; the DNA was not used to check the table's D call, TRBD1. TRBV21-1 is a pseudogene locus. There are 20 residues in the CDR3. The CDR3 nucleotides read TGTGCCAGCAGCAAAGACCCGCGGATGTCGGGACAACTATTTAACTATGGCTACACCTTC. Protein product: CASSKDPRMSGQLFNYGYTF.

This rearrangement joins TRBV5-1 to TRBJ1-4; TRBD1 matches 9 bases. Germline CDR1 SGHRS, CDR2 YFSETQ. Trimming removed 0 bases from V and 4 bases from J; junction bases left unmatched: 4. The CDR3 is 16 amino acids. The CDR3 coding sequence is TGCGCCAGCAGCTTGGAAGGACAGGGGTTTAATGAAAAACTGTTTTTT. Protein sequence: CASSLEGQGFNEKLFF.

This chain connects TRBV29-1 to TRBJ1-1, with unresolved D. CDR1 SQVTM and CDR2 ANQGSEA come from the germline V gene. There are 13 residues in the CDR3. The V and J ends lost 0 bases and 2 bases respectively, with 7 bases between them. The CDR3 DNA reads TGCAGCGTTGAAGATCGGTCTAACACTGAAGCTTTCTTT. This translates into CSVEDRSNTEAFF. Together with reference TRBV29-1 and TRBJ1-1, the CDR3 gives the full variable domain: SAVISQKPSRDICQRGTSLTIQCQVDSQVTMMFWYRQQPGQSLTLIATANQGSEATYESGFVIDKFPISRPNLTFSTLTVSNMSPEDSSIYLCSVEDRSNTEAFFGQGTRLTVV.